Listed below are T cell receptor beta chains from one sample, sequenced in a study of somatic mutations in cytotoxic T cells in rheumatoid arthritis. The assay was immunoSEQ multiplex PCR, and TCRdb's table has in-frame clones only and misses some. The sample includes 15,000 or so clones, around 68% seen only once; the top ten take over 25%. The sample was CD8+ T cells sorted from blood. Every receptor here comes from an adult with rheumatoid arthritis. The CDR3 runs from the conserved cysteine through the conserved F or W. D genes are given only for firm matches. Part of the rows lack a size; the others show once, few, many or a class for expanded clones.

>TRBV6-6|NA|TRBJ1-5|TRBD1
CASSYDRGVDPQHF
TGTGCCAGCAGTTACGACAGGGGAGTAGATCCCCAGCATTTT
>TRBV6-1|NA|TRBJ1-5|TRBD1
CASRTGENNQPQHF
TGTGCCAGCAGGACAGGGGAGAACAATCAGCCCCAGCATTTT
>TRBV28|few|TRBJ1-6|NA
CASTRDRVWTPLHF
TGTGCCAGCACAAGGGATAGGGTTTGGACACCCCTCCACTTT
>TRBV19|NA|TRBJ1-2|NA
CASSPGNYGYTF
TGTGCCAGTAGTCCAGGCAACTATGGCTACACCTTC
>TRBV9|NA|TRBJ1-1|NA
CASSVSGGGAEAFF
TGTGCCAGCAGCGTCAGCGGGGGTGGCGCTGAAGCTTTCTTT
>TRBV7-9|NA|TRBJ2-5|NA
CASSLDLGEETQYF
TGTGCCAGCAGCCTTGACCTTGGAGAAGAGACCCAGTACTTC
>TRBV7-9|NA|TRBJ1-1|NA
CASSLEPTGEAFF
TGTGCCAGCAGCTTAGAGCCAACAGGTGAAGCTTTCTTT
>TRBV28|NA|TRBJ2-7|NA
CASSLLGREQYF
TGTGCCAGCAGTTTACTGGGGCGGGAGCAGTACTTC
>TRBV19|NA|TRBJ1-1|NA
CASRRTGNTEAFF
TGTGCCAGTAGACGGACGGGTAACACTGAAGCTTTCTTT
>TRBV5-5|NA|TRBJ2-7|TRBD1
CASSLTGGAGLAGYEQYF
TGTGCCAGCAGCTTGACAGGGGGCGCAGGTCTTGCTGGCTACGAGCAGTACTTC